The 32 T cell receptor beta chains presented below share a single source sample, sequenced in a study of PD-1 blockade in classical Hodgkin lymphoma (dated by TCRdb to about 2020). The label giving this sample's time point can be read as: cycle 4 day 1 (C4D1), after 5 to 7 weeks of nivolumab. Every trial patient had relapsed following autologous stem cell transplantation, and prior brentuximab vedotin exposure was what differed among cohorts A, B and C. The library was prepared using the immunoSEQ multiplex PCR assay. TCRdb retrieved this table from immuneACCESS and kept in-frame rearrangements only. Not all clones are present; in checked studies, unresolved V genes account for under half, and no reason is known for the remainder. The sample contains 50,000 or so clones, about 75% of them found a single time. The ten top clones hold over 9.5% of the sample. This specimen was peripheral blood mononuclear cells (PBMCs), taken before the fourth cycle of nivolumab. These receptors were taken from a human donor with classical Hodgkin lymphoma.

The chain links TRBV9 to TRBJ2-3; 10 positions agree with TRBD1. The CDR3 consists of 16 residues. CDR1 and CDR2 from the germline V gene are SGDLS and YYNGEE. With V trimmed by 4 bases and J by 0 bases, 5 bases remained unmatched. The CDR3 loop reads CASSFGTGASTDTQYF. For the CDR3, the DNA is TGTGCCAGCAGCTTCGGGACAGGGGCTAGCACAGATACGCAGTATTTT.

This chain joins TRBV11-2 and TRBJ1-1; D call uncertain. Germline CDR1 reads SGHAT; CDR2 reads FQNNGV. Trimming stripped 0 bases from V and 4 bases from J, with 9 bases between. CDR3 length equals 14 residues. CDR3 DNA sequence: TGTGCCAGCAGCTTAGATCGCGGCCTCACTGAAGCTTTCTTT. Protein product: CASSLDRGLTEAFF.

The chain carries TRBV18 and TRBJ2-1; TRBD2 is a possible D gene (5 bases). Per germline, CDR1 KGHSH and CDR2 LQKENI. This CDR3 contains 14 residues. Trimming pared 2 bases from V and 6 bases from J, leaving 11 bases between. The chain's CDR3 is CASSPATMLNEQFF. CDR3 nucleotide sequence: TGTGCCAGCTCACCAGCGACTATGCTCAATGAGCAGTTCTTC. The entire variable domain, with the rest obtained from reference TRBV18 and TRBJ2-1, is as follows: NAGVMQNPRHLVRRRGQEARLRCSPMKGHSHVYWYRQLPEEGLKFMVYLQKENIIDESGMPKERFSAEFPKEGPSILRIQQVVRGDSAAYFCASSPATMLNEQFFGPGTRLTVL.

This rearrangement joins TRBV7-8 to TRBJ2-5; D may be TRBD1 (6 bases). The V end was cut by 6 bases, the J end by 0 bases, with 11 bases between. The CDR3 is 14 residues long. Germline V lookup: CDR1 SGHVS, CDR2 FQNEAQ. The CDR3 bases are TGTGCCAGCAGATCAACAGGGTACCAAGAGACCCAGTACTTC. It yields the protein CASRSTGYQETQYF.

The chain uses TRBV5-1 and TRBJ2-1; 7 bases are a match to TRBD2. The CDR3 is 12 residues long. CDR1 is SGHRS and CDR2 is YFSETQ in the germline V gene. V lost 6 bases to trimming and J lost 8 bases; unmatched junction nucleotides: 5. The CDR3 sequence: CASKEGRDEQFF. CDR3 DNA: TGCGCCAGCAAAGAGGGGAGGGATGAGCAGTTCTTC. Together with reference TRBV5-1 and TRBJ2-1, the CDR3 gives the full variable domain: KAGVTQTPRYLIKTRGQQVTLSCSPISGHRSVSWYQQTPGQGLQFLFEYFSETQRNKGNFPGRFSGRQFSNSRSEMNVSTLELGDSALYLCASKEGRDEQFFGPGTRLTVL.

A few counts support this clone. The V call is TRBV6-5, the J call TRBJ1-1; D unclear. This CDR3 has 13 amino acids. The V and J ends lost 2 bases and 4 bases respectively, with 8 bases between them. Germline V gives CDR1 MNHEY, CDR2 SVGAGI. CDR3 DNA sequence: TGTGCCAGCAGTTACGGGGAAGGCACTGAAGCTTTCTTT. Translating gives CASSYGEGTEAFF.

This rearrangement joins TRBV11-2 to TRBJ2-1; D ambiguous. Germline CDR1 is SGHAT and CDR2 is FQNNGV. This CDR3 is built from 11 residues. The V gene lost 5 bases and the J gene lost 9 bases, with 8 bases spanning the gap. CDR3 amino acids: CASSPGPEQFF. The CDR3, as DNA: TGTGCCAGCAGCCCCGGGCCTGAGCAGTTCTTC.

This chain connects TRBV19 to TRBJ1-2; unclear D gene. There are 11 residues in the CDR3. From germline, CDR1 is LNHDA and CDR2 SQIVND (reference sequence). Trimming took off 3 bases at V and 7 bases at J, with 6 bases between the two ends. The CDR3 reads CASSIMSGYTF. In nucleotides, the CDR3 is TGTGCCAGTAGTATTATGAGTGGCTACACCTTC.

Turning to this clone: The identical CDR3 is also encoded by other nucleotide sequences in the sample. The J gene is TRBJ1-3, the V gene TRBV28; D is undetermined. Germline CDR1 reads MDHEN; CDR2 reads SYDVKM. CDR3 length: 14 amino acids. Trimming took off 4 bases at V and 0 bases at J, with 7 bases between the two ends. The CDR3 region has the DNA TGTGCCAGCAGTTCCAGGAACTCTGGAAACACCATATATTTT. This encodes CASSSRNSGNTIYF. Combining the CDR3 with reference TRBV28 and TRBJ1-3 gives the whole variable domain DVKVTQSSRYLVKRTGEKVFLECVQDMDHENMFWYRQDPGLGLRLIYFSYDVKMKEKGDIPEGYSVSREKKERFSLILESASTNQTSMYLCASSSRNSGNTIYFGEGSWLTVV.

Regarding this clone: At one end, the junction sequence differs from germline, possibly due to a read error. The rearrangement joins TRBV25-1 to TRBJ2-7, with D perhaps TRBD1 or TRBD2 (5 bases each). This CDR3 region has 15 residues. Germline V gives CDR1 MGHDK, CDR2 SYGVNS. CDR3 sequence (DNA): TGTGCCAGCAAACTCTTTTGGGCGCACCGGGACGGAAAATTCTTC. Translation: CASKLFWAHRDGKFF.

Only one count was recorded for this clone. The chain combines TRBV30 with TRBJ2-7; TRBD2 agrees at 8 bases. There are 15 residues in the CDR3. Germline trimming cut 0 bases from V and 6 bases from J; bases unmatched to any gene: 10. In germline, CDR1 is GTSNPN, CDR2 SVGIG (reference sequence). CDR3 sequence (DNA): TGTGCCTGGAGTGTATCGTGGCTAGCGGGTCCCGAGCAGTACTTC. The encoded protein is CAWSVSWLAGPEQYF. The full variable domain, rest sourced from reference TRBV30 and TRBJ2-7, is SQTIHQWPATLVQPVGSPLSLECTVEGTSNPNLYWYRQAAGRGLQLLFYSVGIGQISSEVPQNLSASRPQDRQFILSSKKLLLSDSGFYLCAWSVSWLAGPEQYFGPGTRLTVT.

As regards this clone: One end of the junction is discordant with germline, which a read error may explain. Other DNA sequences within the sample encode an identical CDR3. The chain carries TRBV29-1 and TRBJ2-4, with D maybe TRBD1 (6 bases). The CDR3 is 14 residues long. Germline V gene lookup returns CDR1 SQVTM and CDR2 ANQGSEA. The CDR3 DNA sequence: TGCAGCGTTGAAGAAGGGGGAGCCCAAAACATTCAGTACTTC. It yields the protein CSVEEGGAQNIQYF.

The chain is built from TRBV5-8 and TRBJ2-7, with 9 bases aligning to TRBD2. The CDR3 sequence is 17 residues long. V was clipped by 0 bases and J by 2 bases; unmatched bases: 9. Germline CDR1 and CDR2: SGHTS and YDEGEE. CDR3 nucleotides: TGTGCCAGCAGCTTGGCCTTGTTGGGACTAGCCCCCTACGAGCAGTACTTC. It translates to CASSLALLGLAPYEQYF.

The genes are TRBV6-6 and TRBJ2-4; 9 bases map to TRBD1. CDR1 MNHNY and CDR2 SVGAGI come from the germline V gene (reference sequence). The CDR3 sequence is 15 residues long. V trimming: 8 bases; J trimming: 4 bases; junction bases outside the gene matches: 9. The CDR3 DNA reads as TGTGCCAGCCTCCCTAGGGGACAGGGAAAAAACATTCAGTACTTC. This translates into CASLPRGQGKNIQYF.

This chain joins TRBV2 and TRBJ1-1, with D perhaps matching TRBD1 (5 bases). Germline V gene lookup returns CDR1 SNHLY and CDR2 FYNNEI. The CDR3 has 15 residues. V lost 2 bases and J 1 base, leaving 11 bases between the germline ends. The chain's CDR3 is CASSEYTGRNTEAFF. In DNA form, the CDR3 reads TGTGCCAGCAGTGAATACACAGGTCGGAACACTGAAGCTTTCTTT.

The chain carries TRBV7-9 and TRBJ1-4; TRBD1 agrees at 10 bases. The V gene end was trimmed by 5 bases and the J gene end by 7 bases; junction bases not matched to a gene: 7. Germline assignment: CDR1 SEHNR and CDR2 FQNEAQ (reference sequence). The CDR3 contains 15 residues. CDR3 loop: CASSPPGTGVEKLFF. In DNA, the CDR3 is TGTGCCAGCAGCCCCCCCGGGACAGGGGTTGAAAAACTGTTTTTT. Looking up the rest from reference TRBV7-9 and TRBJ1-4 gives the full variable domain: DTGVSQNPRHKITKRGQNVTFRCDPISEHNRLYWYRQTLGQGPEFLTYFQNEAQLEKSRLLSDRFSAERPKGSFSTLEIQRTEQGDSAMYLCASSPPGTGVEKLFFGSGTQLSVL.

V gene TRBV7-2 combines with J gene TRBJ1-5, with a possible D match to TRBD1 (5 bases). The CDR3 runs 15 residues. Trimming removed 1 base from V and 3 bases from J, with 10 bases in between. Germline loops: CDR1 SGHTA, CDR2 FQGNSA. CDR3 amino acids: CASSLVPGLNQPQHF. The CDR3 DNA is TGTGCCAGCAGCTTAGTTCCGGGGCTCAATCAGCCCCAGCATTTT.

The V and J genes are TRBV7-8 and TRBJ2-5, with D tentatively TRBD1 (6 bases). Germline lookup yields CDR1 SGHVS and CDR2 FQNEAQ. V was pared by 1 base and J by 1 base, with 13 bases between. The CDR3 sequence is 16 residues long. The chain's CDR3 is CASSLGDRSIQETQYF. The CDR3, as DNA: TGTGCCAGCAGCTTAGGTGACAGGAGCATCCAAGAGACCCAGTACTTC. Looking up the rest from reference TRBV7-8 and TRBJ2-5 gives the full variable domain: GAGVSQSPRYKVAKRGQDVALRCDPISGHVSLFWYQQALGQGPEFLTYFQNEAQLDKSGLPSDRFFAERPEGSVSTLKIQRTQQEDSAVYLCASSLGDRSIQETQYFGPGTRLLVL.

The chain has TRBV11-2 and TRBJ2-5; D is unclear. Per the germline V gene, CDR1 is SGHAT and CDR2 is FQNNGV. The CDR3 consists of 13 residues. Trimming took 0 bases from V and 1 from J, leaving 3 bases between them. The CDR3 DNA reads TGTGCCAGCAGCTTAGATCGCCAAGAGACCCAGTACTTC. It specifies CASSLDRQETQYF.

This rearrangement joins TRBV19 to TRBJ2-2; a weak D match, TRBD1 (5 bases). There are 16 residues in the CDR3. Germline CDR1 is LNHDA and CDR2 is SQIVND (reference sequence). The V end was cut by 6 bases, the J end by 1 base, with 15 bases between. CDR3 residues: CASSQHVRGNTGELFF. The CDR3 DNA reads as TGTGCCAGTAGCCAACACGTTAGGGGGAACACCGGGGAGCTGTTTTTT.

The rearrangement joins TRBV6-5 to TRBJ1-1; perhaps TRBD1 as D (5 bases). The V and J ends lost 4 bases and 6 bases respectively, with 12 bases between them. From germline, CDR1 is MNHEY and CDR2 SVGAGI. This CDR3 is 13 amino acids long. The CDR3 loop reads CASSWSGVAEAFF. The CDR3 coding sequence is TGTGCCAGCAGTTGGTCGGGGGTAGCTGAAGCTTTCTTT.

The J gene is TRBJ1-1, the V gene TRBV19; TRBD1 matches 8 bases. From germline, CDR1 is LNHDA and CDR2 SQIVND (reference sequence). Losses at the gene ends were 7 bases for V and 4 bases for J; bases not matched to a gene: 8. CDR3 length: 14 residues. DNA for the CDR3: TGTGCCAGTACCACGACAGGGGTGGGCACTGAAGCTTTCTTT. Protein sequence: CASTTTGVGTEAFF. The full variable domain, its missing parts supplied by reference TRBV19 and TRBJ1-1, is DGGITQSPKYLFRKEGQNVTLSCEQNLNHDAMYWYRQDPGQGLRLIYYSQIVNDFQKGDIAEGYSVSREKKESFPLTVTSAQKNPTAFYLCASTTTGVGTEAFFGQGTRLTVV.

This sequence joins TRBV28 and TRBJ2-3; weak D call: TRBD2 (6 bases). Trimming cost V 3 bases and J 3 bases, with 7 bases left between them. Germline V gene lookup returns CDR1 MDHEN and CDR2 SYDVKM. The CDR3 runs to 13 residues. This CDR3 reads CASSFGGTDTQYF. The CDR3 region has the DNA TGTGCCAGCAGTTTTGGGGGGACAGATACGCAGTATTTT.

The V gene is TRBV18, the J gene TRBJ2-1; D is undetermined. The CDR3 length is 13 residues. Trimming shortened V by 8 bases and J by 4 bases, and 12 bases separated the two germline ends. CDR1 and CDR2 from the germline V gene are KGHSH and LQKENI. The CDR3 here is CASAPLGYNEQFF. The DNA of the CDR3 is TGTGCCAGCGCCCCCTTAGGTTACAATGAGCAGTTCTTC.

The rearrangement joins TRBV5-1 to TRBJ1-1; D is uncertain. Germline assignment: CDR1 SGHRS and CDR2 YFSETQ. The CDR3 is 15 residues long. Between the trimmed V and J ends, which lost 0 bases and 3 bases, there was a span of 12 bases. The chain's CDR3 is CASSLGVSMDTEAFF. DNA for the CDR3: TGCGCCAGCAGCTTGGGGGTCAGTATGGACACTGAAGCTTTCTTT.

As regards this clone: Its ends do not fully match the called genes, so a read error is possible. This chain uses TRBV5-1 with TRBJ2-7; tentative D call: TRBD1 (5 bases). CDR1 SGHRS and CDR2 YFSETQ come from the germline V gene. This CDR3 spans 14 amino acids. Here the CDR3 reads CASSLVGRTQPINF. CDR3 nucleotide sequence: TGCGCCAGCAGCTTGGTGGGGCGGACGCAACCCATAAACTTC. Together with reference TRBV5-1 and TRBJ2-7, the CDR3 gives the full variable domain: KAGVTQTPRYLIKTRGQQVTLSCSPISGHRSVSWYQQTPGQGLQFLFEYFSETQRNKGNFPGRFSGRQFSNSRSEMNVSTLELGDSALYLCASSLVGRTQPINFGPGTRLTVT.

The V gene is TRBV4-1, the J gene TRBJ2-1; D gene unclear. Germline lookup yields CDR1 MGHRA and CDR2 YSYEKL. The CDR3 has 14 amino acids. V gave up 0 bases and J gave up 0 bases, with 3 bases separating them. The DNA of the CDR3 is TGCGCCAGCAGCCAAGATAGCTCCTACAATGAGCAGTTCTTC. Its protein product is CASSQDSSYNEQFF.

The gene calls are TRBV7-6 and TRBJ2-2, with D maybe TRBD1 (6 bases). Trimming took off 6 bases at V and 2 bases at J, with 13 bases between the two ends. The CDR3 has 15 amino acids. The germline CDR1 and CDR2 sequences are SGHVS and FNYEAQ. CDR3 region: CASSPQQGNTGELFF. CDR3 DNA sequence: TGTGCCAGCAGTCCGCAACAGGGAAACACCGGGGAGCTGTTTTTT.

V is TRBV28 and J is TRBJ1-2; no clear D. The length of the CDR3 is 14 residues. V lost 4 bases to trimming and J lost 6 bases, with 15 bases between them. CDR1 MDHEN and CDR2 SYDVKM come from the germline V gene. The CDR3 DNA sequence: TGTGCCAGCAGTTCCCTACTAGGTTCGCATGGCTACACCTTC. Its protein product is CASSSLLGSHGYTF.

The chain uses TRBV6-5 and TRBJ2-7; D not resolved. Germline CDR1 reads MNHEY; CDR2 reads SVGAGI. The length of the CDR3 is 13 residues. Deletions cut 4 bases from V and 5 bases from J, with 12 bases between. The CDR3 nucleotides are TGTGCCAGCAGTTCCAGCTACGGAGACGAGCAGTACTTC. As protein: CASSSSYGDEQYF.

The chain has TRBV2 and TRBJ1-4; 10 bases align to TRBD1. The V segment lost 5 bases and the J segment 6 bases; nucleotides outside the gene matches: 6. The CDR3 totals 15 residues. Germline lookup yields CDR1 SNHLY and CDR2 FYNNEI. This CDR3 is CASSLMGTGDEKLFF. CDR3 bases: TGTGCCAGCAGTTTAATGGGGACAGGGGATGAAAAACTGTTTTTT.

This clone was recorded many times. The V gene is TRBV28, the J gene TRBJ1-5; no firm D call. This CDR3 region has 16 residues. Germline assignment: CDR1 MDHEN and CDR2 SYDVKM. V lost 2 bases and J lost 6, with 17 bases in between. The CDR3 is CASSLMLAGSGQPQHF. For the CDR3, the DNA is TGTGCCAGCAGTTTAATGTTAGCCGGGTCGGGTCAGCCCCAGCATTTT.